The 28 T cell receptor beta chains below come from one sample, sequenced in a study of cytomegalovirus exposure and HLA in healthy donors. The study ran its PCR with 60 Vbeta and 13 Jbeta primers. Sequenced by immunoSEQ multiplex PCR; TCRdb stores in-frame clones only, minus some. Of 200,000 or so clones in the sample, 82% were seen once. Sequences were obtained from PBMCs. These receptors were collected from a woman aged 18-35 years in good health and CMV-seronegative.

This clone has only one observation. V usage is TRBV11-2 and J usage is TRBJ2-7; D might be TRBD2 (5 bases). V was cut by 0 bases and J by 7 bases, with 13 bases left in between. The CDR3 is made up of 14 amino acids. Germline lookup yields CDR1 SGHAT and CDR2 FQNNGV. This CDR3 reads CASSLEAGLWEQYF. The CDR3 nucleotides are TGTGCCAGCAGCTTAGAGGCAGGACTTTGGGAGCAGTACTTC.

V gene TRBV9 combines with J gene TRBJ2-1; TRBD2 aligns across 7 bases. Germline trimming cut 0 bases from V and 4 bases from J; bases unmatched to any gene: 4. There are 15 residues in the CDR3. Per germline, CDR1 SGDLS and CDR2 YYNGEE. CDR3 residues: CASSVDSGFYNEQFF. The DNA of the CDR3 is TGTGCCAGCAGCGTAGATAGCGGGTTTTACAATGAGCAGTTCTTC.

A remark on this clone: Its ends do not fully match the called genes, so a read error is possible. This chain links TRBV9 with TRBJ2-4; TRBD2 matches at 12 bases. This CDR3 has 14 residues. Germline CDR1 is SGDLS and CDR2 is YYNGEE. For the CDR3, the DNA is TGTGCCAGCAGCGTAGGACTAGCGGGAGTCCTCTTGGACTTC. Translated, it gives CASSVGLAGVLLDF.

The rearrangement uses TRBV7-3 and TRBJ1-2; a possible D gene is TRBD1 (6 bases). The V and J ends lost 5 bases and 3 bases respectively, with 16 bases between them. Germline V gene sequence: CDR1 SGHTA, CDR2 FQGTGA. CDR3 length: 15 amino acids. The CDR3 nucleotides read TGTGCCAGCAGCCCGAACAGGGTGTTGGACTATGGCTACACCTTC. Translation gives CASSPNRVLDYGYTF.

The V call is TRBV5-1, the J call TRBJ2-5; 8 bases map to TRBD1. The CDR3 runs to 15 residues. Germline V CDR1 and CDR2: SGHRS, YFSETQ. The J segment lost 5 bases and the V segment lost 3 bases, leaving 9 bases of the junction unmatched. The CDR3 region has the DNA TGCGCCAGCAGCTCCGGACAGGGAGGAATCGAGACCCAGTACTTC. It codes for CASSSGQGGIETQYF. The full variable domain, rest sourced from reference TRBV5-1 and TRBJ2-5, is KAGVTQTPRYLIKTRGQQVTLSCSPISGHRSVSWYQQTPGQGLQFLFEYFSETQRNKGNFPGRFSGRQFSNSRSEMNVSTLELGDSALYLCASSSGQGGIETQYFGPGTRLLVL.

This clone showed up just once. The chain couples TRBV27 to TRBJ2-1; 9 bases line up with TRBD2. Looked up from germline, CDR1 is MNHEY and CDR2 is SMNVEV (reference sequence). With V trimmed by 5 bases and J by 7 bases, 9 bases remained unmatched. This CDR3 spans 15 amino acids. The CDR3 region is CASSISGRIGNEQFF. CDR3 nucleotides: TGTGCCAGCAGTATCAGCGGGAGGATTGGGAATGAGCAGTTCTTC.

Worth noting for this clone: At one end, the junction sequence differs from germline, possibly due to a read error. J is TRBJ2-7 and V is TRBV16; TRBD2 is a possible D gene (6 bases). The CDR3 runs 15 residues. Germline V gives CDR1 KGHSY, CDR2 FQNENV. CDR3 DNA: TGTGCCAACAGCCCCCCATGGGCGGGGACCTACGAGCAGTACTTC. Translating it yields CANSPPWAGTYEQYF. The full variable domain, in which reference TRBV16 and TRBJ2-7 provide the parts outside the CDR3, is GEEVAQTPKHLVRGEGQKAKLYCAPIKGHSYVFWYQQVLKNEFKFLISFQNENVFDETGMPKERFSAKCLPNSPCSLEIQATKLEDSAVYFCANSPPWAGTYEQYFGPGTRLTVT.

V usage is TRBV28 and J usage is TRBJ1-2, with D perhaps TRBD1 (5 bases). Germline V CDR1 and CDR2: MDHEN, SYDVKM. Trimming removed 3 bases from V and 8 bases from J, with 19 bases in between. The CDR3 is 15 amino acids. CDR3 loop: CASSFPPPEGSGYTF. The CDR3 region has the DNA TGTGCCAGCAGTTTCCCTCCCCCGGAGGGGTCGGGCTACACCTTC.

The chain is built from TRBV4-2 and TRBJ2-3; the D gene is possibly TRBD2 (6 bases). Germline V CDR1 and CDR2: LGHNA, YNFKEQ. The CDR3 spans 15 residues. Trimming pared 7 bases from V and 0 bases from J, leaving 14 bases between. CDR3 bases: TGTGCCAGCACCCGGGACTTCCTAAGCACAGATACGCAGTATTTT. Translating gives CASTRDFLSTDTQYF.

This sequence joins TRBV7-9 and TRBJ2-3; 14 nucleotides align to TRBD2. The CDR3 loop spans 16 amino acids. Trimming cost V 5 bases and J 5 bases; bases outside gene matches: 6. CDR1 is SEHNR, CDR2 FQNEAQ, per germline (reference sequence). CDR3 residues: CASSPGLAGVRDTQYF. CDR3 in DNA: TGTGCCAGCAGCCCGGGACTAGCGGGAGTTAGAGATACGCAGTATTTT.

The chain links TRBV6-5 to TRBJ1-2; a weak D match, TRBD1 (6 bases). Germline V CDR1 and CDR2: MNHEY, SVGAGI. Between the trimmed V and J ends, which lost 6 bases and 3 bases, there was a span of 17 bases. The CDR3 runs to 15 residues. The CDR3 nucleotides read TGTGCCAGCAGCCCCTGGCAAAACAGGGACTATGGCTACACCTTC. It specifies CASSPWQNRDYGYTF.

V and J are TRBV19 and TRBJ2-2, with D possibly being TRBD2 (5 bases). CDR1 LNHDA and CDR2 SQIVND come from the germline V gene (reference sequence). This CDR3 region has 15 residues. With 5 bases removed from V and 8 bases from J, the gap between germline ends came to 18 bases. DNA for the CDR3: TGTGCCAGTAGTCCGAGAGCGGTAACGCTGGGGGAGCTGTTTTTT. This encodes CASSPRAVTLGELFF.

The chain recombines TRBV6-5 with TRBJ2-5; maybe TRBD1 (6 bases). Trimming took off 4 bases at V and 1 base at J, with 7 bases between the two ends. The CDR3 loop spans 13 amino acids. Germline CDR1 is MNHEY and CDR2 is SVGAGI. CDR3 DNA sequence: TGTGCCAGCAGTTGGACAGCCCAAGAGACCCAGTACTTC. This gives the protein CASSWTAQETQYF.

The chain joins TRBV16 to TRBJ1-2; TRBD1 matches 7 bases. CDR3 length: 14 amino acids. Trimming cost V 3 bases and J 4 bases; bases outside gene matches: 5. Germline V CDR1 and CDR2: KGHSY, FQNENV. The CDR3 coding sequence is TGTGCCAGCAGCCAGCGACAGGGACCCTATGGCTACACCTTC. It encodes CASSQRQGPYGYTF.

The chain combines TRBV2 with TRBJ2-5; 8 bases are a match to TRBD2. Unmatched junction bases numbered 7, after V lost 3 bases and J lost 4 bases. This CDR3 has 15 amino acids. From germline, CDR1 is SNHLY and CDR2 FYNNEI. The CDR3 loop is CASSEVSTSAETQYF. In DNA form, the CDR3 reads TGTGCCAGCAGTGAGGTTTCGACTAGCGCAGAGACCCAGTACTTC.

There are a few counts of this clone. V gene TRBV5-6 combines with J gene TRBJ2-7, with D perhaps matching TRBD1 (5 bases). Germline-derived CDR1 and CDR2 are SGHDT and YYEEEE. The length of the CDR3 is 11 residues. V lost 0 bases, J lost 10 bases, and 8 bases lay in between. The CDR3 region has the DNA TGTGCCAGCAGCTTGGAACAGGATCAGTACTTC. This sequence encodes CASSLEQDQYF.

The chain employs TRBV5-1 and TRBJ2-5, with TRBD2 identical over 7 bases. Germline V CDR1 and CDR2: SGHRS, YFSETQ. The CDR3 is made up of 13 amino acids. J was trimmed by 1 base and V by 6 bases; bases with no gene match: 3. The CDR3 DNA is TGCGCCAGCACCAGGACTAGCCAAGAGACCCAGTACTTC. As protein: CASTRTSQETQYF. Full variable domain (rest looked up from reference TRBV5-1 and TRBJ2-5): KAGVTQTPRYLIKTRGQQVTLSCSPISGHRSVSWYQQTPGQGLQFLFEYFSETQRNKGNFPGRFSGRQFSNSRSEMNVSTLELGDSALYLCASTRTSQETQYFGPGTRLLVL.

The chain uses TRBV5-1 and TRBJ1-1; unclear D gene. Germline CDR1 and CDR2: SGHRS and YFSETQ. This CDR3 is 14 amino acids long. Trimming shortened V by 5 bases and J by 3 bases, and 14 bases separated the two germline ends. As DNA, the CDR3 is TGCGCCAGCAGAGGAGGACCGTCCGACACTGAAGCTTTCTTT. Its protein product is CASRGGPSDTEAFF.

CDR3 coding DNA: TGTGCCAGCAGTTCCCTGGGACTAGCAGACTACGAGCAGTACTTC. The encoded protein is CASSSLGLADYEQYF. The rearrangement links TRBV27 to TRBJ2-7; TRBD2 matches 9 bases. In germline, CDR1 is MNHEY, CDR2 SMNVEV (reference sequence). CDR3 length: 15 residues. Trimming removed 4 bases from V and 3 bases from J; junction bases left unmatched: 7.

The chain has TRBV19 and TRBJ2-3, with 14 bases matching TRBD2. The ends lost 9 bases at V and 10 bases at J; junction bases unmatched: 9. The CDR3 sequence is 14 residues long. Germline V gene data show CDR1 as LNHDA and CDR2 as SQIVND (reference sequence). DNA for the CDR3: TGTGCCAGCCAGACTAGCGGGGGGGCCGGGTCGCAGTATTTT. Its protein is CASQTSGGAGSQYF.

The chain joins TRBV6-5 to TRBJ1-1; D possibly corresponds to TRBD1 (5 bases). The germline CDR1 and CDR2 sequences are MNHEY and SVGAGI. CDR3 size: 14 residues. Between the trimmed V and J ends, which lost 2 bases and 10 bases, there was a span of 17 bases. The CDR3 nucleotides read TGTGCCAGCAGTTACAGCCAGGGTGGTAGTTCAGCTTTCTTT. It encodes CASSYSQGGSSAFF.

The CDR3 DNA reads TGTGCCAGCAGTGAGGGACAAGGAGAGACCCAGTACTTC. Translating it yields CASSEGQGETQYF. The rearrangement links TRBV6-4 to TRBJ2-5; a weak D match, TRBD1 (6 bases). Trimming took off 3 bases at V and 4 bases at J, with 9 bases between the two ends. This CDR3 has 13 residues. Germline V lookup: CDR1 MRHNA, CDR2 SNTAGT.

The chain uses TRBV7-9 and TRBJ1-4, with TRBD1 matching over 8 bases. The CDR3 has 15 amino acids. Germline values: CDR1 SEHNR, CDR2 FQNEAQ (reference sequence). V trimming: 5 bases; J trimming: 1 base; junction bases outside the gene matches: 3. CDR3 in DNA: TGTGCCAGCAGCCCCGGGACAGGAACTAATGAAAAACTGTTTTTT. Translated: CASSPGTGTNEKLFF.

The V gene is TRBV6-4, the J gene TRBJ1-1; unclear D gene. V lost 3 bases and J 3 bases, leaving 14 bases between the germline ends. Germline CDR1 is MRHNA and CDR2 is SNTAGT. This CDR3 spans 15 amino acids. CDR3: CASSERPGEYTEAFF. The DNA of the CDR3 is TGTGCCAGCAGTGAAAGGCCGGGAGAGTACACTGAAGCTTTCTTT.

This sequence joins TRBV4-2 and TRBJ2-2; 9 bases are a match to TRBD1. Germline-derived CDR1 and CDR2 are LGHNA and YNFKEQ. The CDR3 is 18 residues long. With 0 bases clipped from V and 5 bases from J, the junction kept 10 bases outside the gene matches. Written as DNA, the CDR3 is TGTGCCAGCAGCCAAGATCGGAGGCTGGGACAGGGAACCGGGGAGCTGTTTTTT. Translation: CASSQDRRLGQGTGELFF.

This chain links TRBV18 with TRBJ1-1; D is unresolved. The CDR3 spans 15 residues. Germline values: CDR1 KGHSH, CDR2 LQKENI. Trimming cost V 3 bases and J 1 base, with 12 bases left between them. The CDR3 DNA reads TGTGCCAGCTCACCTTCGCGGCAGACGAACACTGAAGCTTTCTTT. This encodes CASSPSRQTNTEAFF.

CDR3 sequence reads: CATSRGLAGPDTQYF. CDR3 nucleotides: TGTGCCACCAGCAGGGGACTAGCGGGGCCAGATACGCAGTATTTT. The chain couples TRBV15 to TRBJ2-3, with 13 bases lining up with TRBD2. Germline trimming cut 3 bases from V and 4 bases from J; bases unmatched to any gene: 1. There are 15 residues in the CDR3. The V gene's germline CDR1 is LNHNV and CDR2 YYDKDF (reference sequence).

V usage is TRBV6-1 and J usage is TRBJ2-1, with TRBD1 matching over 10 bases. From germline, CDR1 is MNHNS and CDR2 SASEGT. V lost 6 bases and J lost 8; bases outside the gene matches: 4. This CDR3 spans 13 amino acids. The CDR3 DNA is TGTGCCAGCAGGGACAGGGGGGGGGATGAGCAGTTCTTC. As protein: CASRDRGGDEQFF.